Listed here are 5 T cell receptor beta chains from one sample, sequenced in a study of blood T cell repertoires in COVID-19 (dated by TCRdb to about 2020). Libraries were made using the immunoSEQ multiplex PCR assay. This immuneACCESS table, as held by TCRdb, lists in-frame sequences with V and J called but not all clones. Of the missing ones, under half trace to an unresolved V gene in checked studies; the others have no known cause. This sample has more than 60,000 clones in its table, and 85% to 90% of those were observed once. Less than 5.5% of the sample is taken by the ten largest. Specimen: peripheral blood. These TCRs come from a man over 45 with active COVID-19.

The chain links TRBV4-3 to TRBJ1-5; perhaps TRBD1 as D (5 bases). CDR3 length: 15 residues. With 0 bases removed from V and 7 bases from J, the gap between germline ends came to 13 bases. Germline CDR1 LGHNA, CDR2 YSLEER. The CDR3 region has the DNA TGCGCCAGCAGCCAAGATTCGGGGGTCGGGCAGCCCCAGCATTTT. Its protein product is CASSQDSGVGQPQHF.

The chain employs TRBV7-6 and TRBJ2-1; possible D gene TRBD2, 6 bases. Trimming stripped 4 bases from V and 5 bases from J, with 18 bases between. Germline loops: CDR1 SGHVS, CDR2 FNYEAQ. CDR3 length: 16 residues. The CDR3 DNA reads TGTGCCAGCAGCTCATCGACAGTACTAGCCAACAATGAGCAGTTCTTC. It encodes CASSSSTVLANNEQFF.

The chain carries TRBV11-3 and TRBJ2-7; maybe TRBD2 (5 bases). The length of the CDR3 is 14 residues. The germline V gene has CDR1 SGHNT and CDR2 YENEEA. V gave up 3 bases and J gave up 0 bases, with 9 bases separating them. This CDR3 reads CASSFGLSSYEQYF. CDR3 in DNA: TGTGCCAGCAGCTTCGGACTGAGCTCCTACGAGCAGTACTTC.

CDR3 sequence (DNA): TGTGCCAGCAGCCAAGGGCTTTCCTACAATGAGCAGTTCTTC. Translating it yields CASSQGLSYNEQFF. This chain connects TRBV4-2 to TRBJ2-1; D gene uncertain. Germline V gives CDR1 LGHNA, CDR2 YNFKEQ. V gave up 1 base and J gave up 1 base, with 5 bases separating them. CDR3 length equals 14 residues.

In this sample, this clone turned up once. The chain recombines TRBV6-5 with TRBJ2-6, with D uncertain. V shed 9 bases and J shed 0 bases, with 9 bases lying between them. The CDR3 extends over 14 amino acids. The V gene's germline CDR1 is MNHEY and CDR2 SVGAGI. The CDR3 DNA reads TGTGCCAGTCAAGAGCTCTCTGGGGCCAACGTCCTGACTTTC. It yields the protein CASQELSGANVLTF.